The next 9 T cell receptor beta chains were all read from a single sample in a study of sequential checkpoint blockade in melanoma. The treatment denotes: randomized to nivolumab then ipilimumab (arm A) or the reverse (arm B). Measured with immunoSEQ multiplex PCR; TCRdb has only the in-frame clones, and not every one. The sample shows about 5,000 clones, about 60% of them seen only once. The specimen was CD8+ T cells sorted from blood (inferred from file names), collected from a patient given nivolumab and ipilimumab in sequence. Receptor source: a human donor with melanoma.

The J gene is TRBJ2-7, the V gene TRBV27; TRBD2 matches at 9 bases. The CDR3 consists of 14 residues. Germline-derived CDR1 and CDR2 are MNHEY and SMNVEV (reference sequence). J gave up 3 bases and V 2 bases, and 2 bases lay outside the gene matches. The DNA for the CDR3 is TGTGCCAGCAGTTTAGGGCGGGAGGGCTACGAGCAGTACTTC. Its protein is CASSLGREGYEQYF.

The rearrangement joins TRBV7-2 to TRBJ2-3; 13 bases are shared with TRBD2. From germline, CDR1 is SGHTA and CDR2 FQGNSA. The CDR3 length is 19 residues. V lost 5 bases, J lost 3 bases, and 14 bases stayed unmatched. This CDR3 reads CASSARLAGGAVGTDTQYF. CDR3 bases: TGTGCCAGCAGCGCACGACTAGCGGGAGGCGCGGTAGGGACAGATACGCAGTATTTT.

The V call is TRBV7-9, the J call TRBJ2-1; D remains ambiguous. V was clipped by 5 bases and J by 4 bases, with 6 bases between them. In germline, CDR1 is SEHNR, CDR2 FQNEAQ (reference sequence). CDR3 length: 12 residues. CDR3 in DNA: TGTGCCAGCAGCCAAGCGTACAATGAGCAGTTCTTC. Translated, it gives CASSQAYNEQFF.

Only a few counts were recorded for this clone. The genes are TRBV10-1 and TRBJ2-3; D might be TRBD1 (6 bases). V gave up 1 base and J gave up 1 base, with 21 bases separating them. The germline gives CDR1 WNHNN, CDR2 SYGVQD (reference sequence). The length of the CDR3 is 19 residues. CDR3 protein: CASSEFGYREESGTDTQYF. The CDR3 coding sequence is TGCGCCAGCAGTGAGTTCGGATACAGGGAAGAGTCAGGCACAGATACGCAGTATTTT.

The rearrangement uses TRBV20-1 and TRBJ2-7; TRBD2 agrees at 7 bases. Germline-derived CDR1 and CDR2 are DFQATT and SNEGSKA (reference sequence). CDR3 size: 11 residues. The V segment lost 6 bases and the J segment 6 bases; nucleotides outside the gene matches: 5. This chain's CDR3 is CSARAGAEQYF. CDR3 nucleotide sequence: TGCAGTGCGCGGGCGGGAGCCGAGCAGTACTTC.

J is TRBJ1-2 and V is TRBV4-2, with 10 bases identical to TRBD1. The J segment lost 7 bases and the V segment lost 4 bases, leaving 3 bases of the junction unmatched. CDR3 length: 13 residues. Germline CDR1 is LGHNA and CDR2 is YNFKEQ. CDR3 nucleotide sequence: TGTGCCAGCAGCCCCCGGACAGGGGGTGGCTACACCTTC. Its protein product is CASSPRTGGGYTF.

This clone was seen more than once but under ten times. The gene calls are TRBV19 and TRBJ1-5; unclear D gene. CDR3 size: 16 residues. CDR1 LNHDA and CDR2 SQIVND come from the germline V gene (reference sequence). The V end was cut by 0 bases, the J end by 4 bases, with 13 bases between. CDR3 in DNA: TGTGCCAGTAGTATAGATCCGTACCAACTAAATCAGCCCCAGCATTTT. Its translation: CASSIDPYQLNQPQHF.

The chain carries TRBV30 and TRBJ2-1; D remains unclear. CDR1 and CDR2 (germline): GTSNPN, SVGIG (reference sequence). This CDR3 has 13 residues. The germline V and J ends were trimmed by 2 bases and 4 bases, with 9 bases remaining between them. CDR3 region: CAWSYGSYNEQFF. The CDR3 region has the DNA TGTGCCTGGAGTTACGGTAGTTACAATGAGCAGTTCTTC.

This sequence joins TRBV4-1 and TRBJ2-1; 14 bases agree with TRBD2. The length of the CDR3 is 15 residues. Germline lookup yields CDR1 MGHRA and CDR2 YSYEKL. V gave up 3 bases and J gave up 7 bases; unmatched junction bases: 2. CDR3 in DNA: TGCGCCAGCAGCCAGGGACTAGCGGGAGCTAATGAGCAGTTCTTC. It translates to CASSQGLAGANEQFF.